Listed here are 21 T cell receptor beta chains from one sample, sequenced in a study of tumor and adjacent non-tumor tissue in lung cancer. No cell sorting was done before RNA was extracted from the tissue. The normal lung tissue was taken more than 3 cm from the tumor edge. The library came from three nested PCR rounds adapted from ARM-PCR protocols. One entry per CDR3 protein results from TCRdb running MiXCR on the multiplex PCR reads. The profile shows 50,000 or so distinct CDR3 sequences, 74% of them singletons. The sequencing input was distant non-tumor lung tissue. These receptors all come from a woman in her sixties with non-small cell lung cancer.

With respect to this clonotype: A junction boundary mismatches the germline segment, possibly from a read error. The chain is built from TRBV6-5 and TRBJ2-5; D is perhaps TRBD1 (5 bases). CDR3 length: 14 amino acids. The germline CDR1 and CDR2 sequences are MNHEY and SVGAGI. CDR3 residues: CASRNKGREEIQYF. DNA of the CDR3: TGTGCCAGCAGAAACAAGGGGCGCGAAGAGATCCAGTACTTC.

The chain joins TRBV6-5 to TRBJ2-7, with 7 nucleotides matching TRBD1. The germline gives CDR1 MNHEY, CDR2 SVGAGI. The V and J ends lost 6 bases and 0 bases, in that order; junction bases with no gene match: 5. The CDR3 is 14 residues long. The CDR3 DNA reads TGTGCCAGCAGGAGGGGACAGTGCTCCTACGAGCAGTACTTC. This sequence encodes CASRRGQCSYEQYF.

Of note for this clonotype: A junction end diverges from the germline sequence, so it may reflect a read error. V usage is TRBV11-2 and J usage is TRBJ2-7; D is undetermined. The germline V gene encodes CDR1 SGHAT and CDR2 FQNNGV. This CDR3 is 12 amino acids long. The CDR3 nucleotides read TGTGCCAACAGCTTAGTGTTAACCGAGCAGTACTTC. Translated, it gives CANSLVLTEQYF. Together with reference TRBV11-2 and TRBJ2-7, the CDR3 gives the full variable domain: EAGVAQSPRYKIIEKRQSVAFWCNPISGHATLYWYQQILGQGPKLLIQFQNNGVVDDSQLPKDRFSAERLKGVDSTLKIQPAKLEDSAVYLCANSLVLTEQYFGPGTRLTVT.

Concerning this clonotype itself: One junction end does not reproduce the germline sequence, and a read error may be involved. The rearrangement uses TRBV11-3 and TRBJ2-7; D might be TRBD2 (6 bases). This CDR3 is built from 14 residues. CDR1 SGHNT and CDR2 YENEEA come from the germline V gene. The CDR3 here is CTSSLDTGVYEQHF. CDR3 nucleotide sequence: TGTACCAGCAGCTTAGATACGGGAGTCTACGAGCAGCACTTC.

As concerns this clonotype: Given a much more abundant clone one base away, this may be a read error. The V call is TRBV11-3, the J call TRBJ2-1, with D hard to call. Germline CDR1 SGHNT, CDR2 YENEEA. The CDR3 runs to 14 residues. CDR3 residues: CARSLSITLPEQFF. CDR3 nucleotides: TGTGCCCGCAGCTTATCGATTACCCTTCCGGAGCAGTTCTTC.

With regard to this clonotype: A read error is possible here, since a much larger clone lies one base away. The chain recombines TRBV9 with TRBJ2-6; possible D gene TRBD1, 5 bases. Germline CDR1 SGDLS, CDR2 YYNGEE. The CDR3 extends over 15 amino acids. The CDR3 DNA is TGTGCCAGCAGCGTGTGGGTCGCTGGGGCCAACGTCCTGGCTTTC. Its translation is CASSVWVAGANVLAF. Using reference TRBV9 and TRBJ2-6 for the parts outside the CDR3, the full variable domain is DSGVTQTPKHLITATGQRVTLRCSPRSGDLSVYWYQQSLDQGLQFLIQYYNGEERAKGNILERFSAQQFPDLHSELNLSSLELGDSALYFCASSVWVAGANVLAFGAGSRLTVL.

The J gene is TRBJ2-1, the V gene TRBV6-2 or TRBV6-3, with D unresolved. The germline V gene encodes CDR1 MNHEY and CDR2 SVGEGT. Trimming pared 3 bases from V and 12 bases from J, leaving 12 bases between. This CDR3 comprises 12 residues. The CDR3 DNA is TGTGCCAGCAGTTATAATAGACTTGGGCAGTTCTTC. Encoded protein: CASSYNRLGQFF.

This clonotype was observed many times. The V call is TRBV28, the J call TRBJ1-2, with D perhaps TRBD1 (5 bases). The germline V gene has CDR1 MDHEN and CDR2 SYDVKM. V lost 5 bases and J 0 bases, leaving 10 bases between the germline ends. The CDR3 runs to 14 residues. The CDR3 nucleotides read TGTGCCAGCAGTATAAGGGACTCTAACTATGGCTACACCTTC. Translation gives CASSIRDSNYGYTF.

This clonotype was found a few times. The chain employs TRBV11-2 and TRBJ2-1, with 8 nucleotides matching TRBD1. With 1 base clipped from V and 1 base from J, the junction kept 18 bases outside the gene matches. Germline V CDR1 and CDR2: SGHAT, FQNNGV. The length of the CDR3 is 21 residues. As DNA, the CDR3 is TGTGCCAGCAGCTTAGTGGGGGGCAGGGGGCGAGGTGGTCAATCCTACAATGAGCAGTTCTTC. Protein: CASSLVGGRGRGGQSYNEQFF. Full variable domain (remainder filled in from reference TRBV11-2 and TRBJ2-1): EAGVAQSPRYKIIEKRQSVAFWCNPISGHATLYWYQQILGQGPKLLIQFQNNGVVDDSQLPKDRFSAERLKGVDSTLKIQPAKLEDSAVYLCASSLVGGRGRGGQSYNEQFFGPGTRLTVL.

For this clonotype: Since a much larger clone is just one base distant, this may be a read error. The chain recombines TRBV12-3 or TRBV12-4 with TRBJ1-1; D gene uncertain. There are 13 residues in the CDR3. The CDR3 nucleotides are TGTGCCAGCAACCCAGGACGGAACACTGAATCTTTCTTT. Protein: CASNPGRNTESFF.

Regarding this clonotype: No conserved phenylalanine or tryptophan ends this CDR3, so it is likely a read error. The rearrangement joins TRBV29-1 to TRBJ2-3; a weak D match, TRBD1 (6 bases). This CDR3 is built from 15 residues. Germline V gives CDR1 SQVTM, CDR2 ANQGSEA. The CDR3 region has the DNA TGCAGTGCAATGAAGGACAGTTCGAGCACAGATACGCAGTATTCT. This gives the protein CSAMKDSSSTDTQYS.

In the case of this clonotype: A junction end diverges from the germline sequence, so it may reflect a read error. The chain recombines TRBV12-3 or TRBV12-4 with TRBJ2-2; 9 positions agree with TRBD1. The CDR3 extends over 16 amino acids. The CDR3 sequence: CTSSSNRGRVDGELFF. Here the CDR3 DNA reads TGTACCAGCAGTTCCAACAGGGGGCGCGTGGACGGGGAGTTGTTTTTT.

A note on this clonotype: A clone one base away is much larger, so this may be a read error. The chain recombines TRBV11-1 with TRBJ1-2; TRBD1 matches at 7 bases. This CDR3 is built from 14 residues. The germline gives CDR1 SGHAT, CDR2 FQDESV (reference sequence). The CDR3 coding sequence is TGTGCCAACAGCCCATCGGGACAGAGCTATGGCTACACCTTC. This sequence encodes CANSPSGQSYGYTF. Full variable domain (outside the CDR3, taken from reference TRBV11-1 and TRBJ1-2): EAEVAQSPRYKITEKSQAVAFWCDPISGHATLYWYRQILGQGPELLVQFQDESVVDDSQLPKDRFSAERLKGVDSTLKIQPAELGDSAMYLCANSPSGQSYGYTFGSGTRLTVV.

About this clonotype itself: At one end the junction does not follow the germline gene, possibly because of a read error. V usage is TRBV6-2 or TRBV6-3 and J usage is TRBJ2-2; D is ambiguous. CDR1 MNHEY and CDR2 SVGEGT come from the germline V gene. The CDR3 is 17 amino acids. CDR3: CAGSYTRQRANTGELFF. The CDR3 coding sequence is TGTGCCGGCAGTTACACCCGACAAAGGGCCAACACCGGGGAGCTGTTTTTT.

About this clonotype itself: One end of the junction is discordant with germline, which a read error may explain. The chain links TRBV6-2 or TRBV6-3 to TRBJ1-1, with D possibly matching TRBD1 (6 bases). This CDR3 is built from 14 residues. The germline CDR1 and CDR2 sequences are MNHEY and SVGEGT. Here the CDR3 reads CASRYSRGVPEAFF. The CDR3, as DNA: TGTGCCAGCAGATACTCGAGGGGGGTTCCTGAAGCTTTCTTC.

A word on this clonotype: The conserved final phenylalanine or tryptophan is absent from the CDR3, which likely points to a read error. V gene TRBV4-2 combines with J gene TRBJ2-7, with 9 bases lining up with TRBD1. This CDR3 is built from 14 residues. Germline CDR1 LGHNA, CDR2 YNFKEQ. V trimming: 4 bases; J trimming: 3 bases; junction bases outside the gene matches: 4. The CDR3 loop is CASSPRTGDYEQYL. CDR3 DNA: TGTGCCAGCAGCCCCAGGACAGGGGACTACGAGCAGTACTTA.

This clonotype turned up a few times. A junction end diverges from the germline sequence, so it may reflect a read error. The V gene is TRBV29-1, the J gene TRBJ2-3, with TRBD1 matching over 7 bases. CDR1 and CDR2 (germline): SQVTM, ANQGSEA. This CDR3 contains 13 residues. In DNA, the CDR3 is TGCAGCGTTGAGACAGGGAGCACAGGTACGGAGTATTTT. Protein product: CSVETGSTGTEYF.

Of note for this clonotype: Relative to the germline gene, one junction end is altered; a read error may explain this. J is TRBJ1-1 and V is TRBV7-9, with a tentative D call TRBD1 (6 bases). The CDR3 totals 13 residues. Per the germline V gene, CDR1 is SEHNR and CDR2 is FQNEAQ (reference sequence). The CDR3: CVSSPGQGMMTFF. The CDR3 DNA is TGTGTCAGCAGCCCCGGTCAGGGGATGATGACTTTCTTT. Using reference TRBV7-9 and TRBJ1-1 for the parts outside the CDR3, the full variable domain is DTGVSQNPRHKITKRGQNVTFRCDPISEHNRLYWYRQTLGQGPEFLTYFQNEAQLEKSRLLSDRFSAERPKGSFSTLEIQRTEQGDSAMYLCVSSPGQGMMTFFGQGTRLTVV.

The genes are TRBV11-2 and TRBJ2-7; D call uncertain. Trimming took 1 base from V and 13 from J, leaving 20 bases between them. The CDR3 sequence is 14 residues long. Per the germline V gene, CDR1 is SGHAT and CDR2 is FQNNGV. This CDR3 is CASSLGPGIYERYF. The CDR3 coding sequence is TGTGCCAGCAGCTTAGGGCCCGGAATCTACGAACGATACTTC.

A word on this clonotype: An end of the junction does not agree with germline; a read error may underlie this. The chain links TRBV6-1 to TRBJ1-6; 9 nucleotides line up with TRBD1. The CDR3 consists of 15 residues. Germline V gene sequence: CDR1 MNHNS, CDR2 SASEGT. CDR3 nucleotides: TGTGCCAACAGTGTGAAAGGACAGGGGTCATCACCCCTCCGCTTT. Its translation is CANSVKGQGSSPLRF.

This clonotype was recorded only once. The rearrangement links TRBV11-1 to TRBJ2-5; 7 bases match TRBD1. The CDR3 is 14 amino acids. Germline V CDR1 and CDR2: SGHAT, FQDESV (reference sequence). V lost 9 bases to trimming and J lost 5 bases; unmatched junction nucleotides: 12. In DNA form, the CDR3 reads TGTGCCAGTAGCCTTCGGACAGGAGAGGAGACCCAGTACTTC. As protein: CASSLRTGEETQYF.